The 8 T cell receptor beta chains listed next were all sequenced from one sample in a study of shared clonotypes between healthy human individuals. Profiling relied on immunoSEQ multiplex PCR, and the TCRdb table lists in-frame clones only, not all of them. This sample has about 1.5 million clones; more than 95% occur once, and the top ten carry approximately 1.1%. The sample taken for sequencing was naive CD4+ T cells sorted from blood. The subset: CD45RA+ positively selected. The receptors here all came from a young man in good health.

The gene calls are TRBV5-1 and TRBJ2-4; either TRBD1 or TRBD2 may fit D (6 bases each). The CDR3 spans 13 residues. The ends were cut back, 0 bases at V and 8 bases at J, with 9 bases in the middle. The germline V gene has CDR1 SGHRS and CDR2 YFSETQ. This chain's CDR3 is CASSLDRDYIQYF. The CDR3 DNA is TGCGCCAGCAGCTTGGACAGGGACTACATTCAGTACTTC.

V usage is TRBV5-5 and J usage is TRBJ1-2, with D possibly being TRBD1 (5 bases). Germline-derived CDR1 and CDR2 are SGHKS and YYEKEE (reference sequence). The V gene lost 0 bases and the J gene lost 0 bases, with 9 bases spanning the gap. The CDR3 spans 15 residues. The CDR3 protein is CASSLVGVANYGYTF. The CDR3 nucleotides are TGTGCCAGCAGCTTGGTGGGGGTAGCTAACTATGGCTACACCTTC. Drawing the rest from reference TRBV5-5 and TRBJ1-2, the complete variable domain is DAGVTQSPTHLIKTRGQQVTLRCSPISGHKSVSWYQQVLGQGPQFIFQYYEKEERGRGNFPDRFSARQFPNYSSELNVNALLLGDSALYLCASSLVGVANYGYTFGSGTRLTVV.

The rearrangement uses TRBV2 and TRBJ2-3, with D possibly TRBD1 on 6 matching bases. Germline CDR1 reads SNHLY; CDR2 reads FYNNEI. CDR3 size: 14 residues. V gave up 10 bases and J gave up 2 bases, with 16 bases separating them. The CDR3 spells CAKDRTEPTDTQYF. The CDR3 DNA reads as TGTGCCAAAGACCGGACAGAGCCCACAGATACGCAGTATTTT.

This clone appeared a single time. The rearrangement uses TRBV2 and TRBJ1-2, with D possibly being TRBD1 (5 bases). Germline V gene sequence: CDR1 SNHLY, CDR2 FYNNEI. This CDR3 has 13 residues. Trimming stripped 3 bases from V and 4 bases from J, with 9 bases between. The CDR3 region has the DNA TGTGCCAGCAGTGAGACAGAGACCTATGGCTACACCTTC. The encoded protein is CASSETETYGYTF.

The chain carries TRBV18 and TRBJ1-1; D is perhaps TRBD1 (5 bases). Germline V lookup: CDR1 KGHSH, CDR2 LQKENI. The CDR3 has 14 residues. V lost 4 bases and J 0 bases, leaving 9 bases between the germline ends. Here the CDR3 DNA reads TGTGCCAGCTCACTCGGGGGAGTGAACACTGAAGCTTTCTTT. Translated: CASSLGGVNTEAFF.

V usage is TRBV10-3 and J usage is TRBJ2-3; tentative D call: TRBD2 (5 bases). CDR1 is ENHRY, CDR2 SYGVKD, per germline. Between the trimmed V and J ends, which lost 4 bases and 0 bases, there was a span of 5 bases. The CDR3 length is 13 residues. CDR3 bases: TGTGCCATCAGTGGGACTAGCACAGATACGCAGTATTTT. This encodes CAISGTSTDTQYF.

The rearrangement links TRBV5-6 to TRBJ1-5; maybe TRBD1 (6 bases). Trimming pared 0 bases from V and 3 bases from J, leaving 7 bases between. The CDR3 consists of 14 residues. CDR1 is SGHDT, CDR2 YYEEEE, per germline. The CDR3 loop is CASSLAGANQPQHF. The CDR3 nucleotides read TGTGCCAGCAGCTTGGCAGGGGCCAATCAGCCCCAGCATTTT.

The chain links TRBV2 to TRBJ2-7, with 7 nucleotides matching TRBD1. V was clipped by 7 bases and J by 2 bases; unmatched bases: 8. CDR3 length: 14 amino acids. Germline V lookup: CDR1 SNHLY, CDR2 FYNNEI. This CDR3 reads CASTPDRSTYEQYF. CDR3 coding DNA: TGTGCCAGCACTCCGGACAGGTCTACCTACGAGCAGTACTTC.